Each of the 22 T cell receptor beta chains below was sequenced from the same sample in a study of cytomegalovirus exposure and HLA in healthy donors. A multiplex PCR was run with 60 Vbeta primers and 13 Jbeta primers. Produced via immunoSEQ multiplex PCR; TCRdb's table is partial and in-frame only. The data show around 170,000 clones, about three quarters seen once. The specimen sequenced was PBMCs. Receptors were obtained from a woman aged 40 to 55 in good health and CMV-seropositive.

The gene calls are TRBV29-1 and TRBJ2-5; D gene ambiguous. CDR3 length: 11 amino acids. Germline assignment: CDR1 SQVTM and CDR2 ANQGSEA. Trimming shortened V by 4 bases and J by 4 bases, and 7 bases separated the two germline ends. The CDR3 region is CSVGSRETQYF. CDR3 nucleotides: TGCAGCGTTGGTAGCAGAGAGACCCAGTACTTC.

V usage is TRBV15 and J usage is TRBJ1-1; 7 bases are shared with TRBD1. The germline CDR1 and CDR2 sequences are LNHNV and YYDKDF (reference sequence). J was trimmed by 1 base and V by 4 bases; bases with no gene match: 9. This CDR3 is built from 16 residues. The CDR3 is CATSNLGGQQNTEAFF. In DNA form, the CDR3 reads TGTGCCACCAGCAACCTCGGGGGACAGCAGAACACTGAAGCTTTCTTT.

The rearrangement links TRBV6-1 to TRBJ2-2; D is unclear. The CDR3 consists of 12 residues. Per the germline V gene, CDR1 is MNHNS and CDR2 is SASEGT. V lost 2 bases to trimming and J lost 9 bases, with 7 bases between them. Here the CDR3 reads CASSELVWELFF. DNA of the CDR3: TGTGCCAGCAGTGAATTAGTCTGGGAGCTGTTTTTT.

The rearrangement links TRBV11-3 to TRBJ2-1, with 8 bases matching TRBD2. Germline V gene lookup returns CDR1 SGHNT and CDR2 YENEEA. This CDR3 has 17 residues. Unmatched junction bases numbered 7, after V lost 0 bases and J lost 3 bases. The CDR3 is CASSLDNRGGDYNEQFF. CDR3 nucleotides: TGTGCCAGCAGCTTAGATAACCGGGGGGGAGACTACAATGAGCAGTTCTTC.

The chain uses TRBV5-4 and TRBJ2-1, with 7 bases that match TRBD2. The length of the CDR3 is 16 residues. V trimming: 0 bases; J trimming: 0 bases; junction bases outside the gene matches: 3. CDR1 and CDR2 from the germline V gene are SGHNT and YYREEE (reference sequence). The CDR3 DNA reads as TGTGCCAGCAGCTTGGGCGGGGGACTCTCCTACAATGAGCAGTTCTTC. This encodes CASSLGGGLSYNEQFF.

V and J are TRBV5-1 and TRBJ2-1; the D gene is possibly TRBD1 (6 bases). Trimming stripped 0 bases from V and 9 bases from J, with 22 bases between. Germline CDR1 SGHRS, CDR2 YFSETQ. CDR3 size: 17 residues. The CDR3 DNA sequence: TGCGCCAGCAGCTTGGAGACAGGATTAATTCTAGGCGGTGAGCAGTTCTTC. Translation: CASSLETGLILGGEQFF.

The chain joins TRBV19 to TRBJ2-7; 9 positions match TRBD1. CDR3 length: 14 amino acids. V lost 9 bases to trimming and J lost 2 bases; unmatched junction nucleotides: 8. Per germline, CDR1 LNHDA and CDR2 SQIVND (reference sequence). The CDR3 nucleotides are TGTGCCAGCCGTCGGGACAGGGCTACCTACGAGCAGTACTTC. This translates into CASRRDRATYEQYF.

There are a few counts of this clone. The chain recombines TRBV7-2 with TRBJ1-1; no clear D gene. CDR1 and CDR2 (germline): SGHTA, FQGNSA. The CDR3 covers 13 residues. The V and J ends lost 0 bases and 1 base respectively, with 3 bases between them. The DNA for the CDR3 is TGTGCCAGCAGCTTAGCCGGGAACACTGAAGCTTTCTTT. Its protein product is CASSLAGNTEAFF.

The V gene is TRBV6-6, the J gene TRBJ1-2; D possibly corresponds to TRBD1 (5 bases). The CDR3 contains 13 residues. CDR1 and CDR2 from the germline V gene are MNHNY and SVGAGI (reference sequence). V was clipped by 7 bases and J by 4 bases, with 13 bases between them. The CDR3 DNA sequence: TGTGCCAGCAACCCCCAGGGCTTCTATGGCTACACCTTC. Its protein product is CASNPQGFYGYTF.

The V and J genes are TRBV19 and TRBJ1-3; unclear D gene. The CDR3 runs to 14 residues. V dropped 7 bases and J dropped 0 bases, with 10 bases sitting between them. CDR1 is LNHDA, CDR2 SQIVND, per germline (reference sequence). The CDR3 loop is CASMGLLSGNTIYF. CDR3 sequence (DNA): TGTGCCAGTATGGGCCTCCTCTCTGGAAACACCATATATTTT.

The chain has TRBV6-1 and TRBJ2-3; 8 nucleotides match TRBD2. Germline CDR1 MNHNS, CDR2 SASEGT. The CDR3 loop spans 16 amino acids. Unmatched junction bases numbered 6, after V lost 2 bases and J lost 2 bases. CDR3 nucleotide sequence: TGTGCCAGCAGTGAACGGCTAGCGGGTTTCACAGATACGCAGTATTTT. Residues: CASSERLAGFTDTQYF.

This clone occurred once. The chain carries TRBV2 and TRBJ1-2; D gene ambiguous. Trimming left V 6 bases short and J 6 bases short, with 14 bases between. The CDR3 consists of 13 residues. CDR1 and CDR2 (germline): SNHLY, FYNNEI. Here the CDR3 DNA reads TGTGCCAGCAGCAAAACCTTCAGTGATGGCTACACCTTC. Its protein is CASSKTFSDGYTF.

The chain has TRBV2 and TRBJ2-7; D is unresolved. Trimming stripped 5 bases from V and 2 bases from J, with 4 bases between. This CDR3 has 11 residues. CDR1 and CDR2 (germline): SNHLY, FYNNEI. CDR3 region: CASSYTYEQYF. The CDR3 region has the DNA TGTGCCAGCAGTTACACCTACGAGCAGTACTTC. Complete variable domain (other parts from reference TRBV2 and TRBJ2-7): EPEVTQTPSHQVTQMGQEVILRCVPISNHLYFYWYRQILGQKVEFLVSFYNNEISEKSEIFDDQFSVERPDGSNFTLKIRSTKLEDSAMYFCASSYTYEQYFGPGTRLTVT.

This clone was observed a few times. The CDR3 sequence is CASSEGGTRNEQYF. The DNA of the CDR3 is TGTGCCAGCAGTGAAGGAGGAACCCGGAACGAGCAGTACTTC. The gene calls are TRBV6-1 and TRBJ2-7; D unresolved. The CDR3 loop spans 14 amino acids. Germline loops: CDR1 MNHNS, CDR2 SASEGT. V dropped 1 base and J dropped 5 bases, with 12 bases sitting between them.

The J gene is TRBJ1-3, the V gene TRBV6-6; 11 nucleotides agree with TRBD1. Trimming at V came to 5 bases and at J to 4 bases, leaving 4 bases not matched to a gene. The germline V gene encodes CDR1 MNHNY and CDR2 SVGAGI (reference sequence). The CDR3 totals 15 residues. The CDR3 DNA follows: TGTGCCAGCAGTCGGGACAGGGGGGCAGGAAACACCATATATTTT. Encoded protein: CASSRDRGAGNTIYF.

The chain joins TRBV5-8 to TRBJ1-6, with D unclear. Germline loops: CDR1 SGHTS, CDR2 YDEGEE. This CDR3 region has 16 residues. Between the trimmed V and J ends, which lost 4 bases and 0 bases, there was a span of 11 bases. The CDR3, as DNA: TGTGCCAGCAGCCCGACACGAAGCTCCTATAATTCACCCCTCCACTTT. Protein sequence: CASSPTRSSYNSPLHF.

The CDR3 bases are TGTGCCAGCAGCTTATCTGACAGCTATGGCTACACCTTC. Translated: CASSLSDSYGYTF. The chain combines TRBV7-2 with TRBJ1-2, with a weak D call TRBD1 (5 bases). Germline V gives CDR1 SGHTA, CDR2 FQGNSA. The V gene lost 2 bases and the J gene lost 4 bases, with 8 bases spanning the gap. The CDR3 has 13 residues.

V and J are TRBV6-1 and TRBJ1-2; maybe TRBD1 (5 bases). The CDR3 runs 20 residues. With 4 bases removed from V and 2 bases from J, the gap between germline ends came to 29 bases. CDR1 is MNHNS and CDR2 is SASEGT in the germline V gene. This CDR3 reads CASSVSSGGFLGRENYGYTF. The CDR3 region has the DNA TGTGCCAGCAGTGTTTCCTCGGGGGGGTTTCTAGGGAGAGAAAACTATGGCTACACCTTC.

The chain recombines TRBV2 with TRBJ2-1; D perhaps matches TRBD2 (6 bases). CDR3 length: 15 amino acids. The germline V gene encodes CDR1 SNHLY and CDR2 FYNNEI. Trimming shortened V by 6 bases and J by 6 bases, and 18 bases separated the two germline ends. In nucleotides, the CDR3 is TGTGCCAGCAGCGTGGGACTTAGCGTGTCCAATGAGCAGTTCTTC. Translation gives CASSVGLSVSNEQFF.

The chain links TRBV5-4 to TRBJ2-1, with D hard to call. V dropped 0 bases and J dropped 9 bases, with 10 bases sitting between them. This CDR3 spans 13 amino acids. CDR1 and CDR2 (germline): SGHNT, YYREEE (reference sequence). The CDR3 DNA follows: TGTGCCAGCAGCTTGGTAGCAGTGGGTGAGCAGTTCTTC. It codes for CASSLVAVGEQFF.

The rearrangement joins TRBV19 to TRBJ1-6; D is possibly TRBD1 (6 bases). This CDR3 spans 16 amino acids. Per germline, CDR1 LNHDA and CDR2 SQIVND (reference sequence). V was pared by 5 bases and J by 9 bases, with 20 bases between. CDR3: CASSLPGGGESSPLHF. The CDR3, as DNA: TGTGCCAGTAGTCTCCCGGGGGGGGGCGAAAGTTCACCCCTCCACTTT.

V usage is TRBV6-5 and J usage is TRBJ2-7; 9 nucleotides agree with TRBD2. Trimming took 4 bases from V and 2 from J; bases not matched to a gene: 9. The V gene's germline CDR1 is MNHEY and CDR2 SVGAGI. This CDR3 spans 16 amino acids. CDR3 sequence: CASSSLASGVAYEQYF. The CDR3 DNA follows: TGTGCCAGCAGTTCCCTGGCTAGCGGGGTGGCCTACGAGCAGTACTTC.